These 18 T cell receptor beta chains were all obtained from the same sample, sequenced in a study of blood T cells in healthy people across ages. A second PCR, run for about 6 to 12 cycles, used a sample-barcoded 5' primer plus a J-beta primer mix. TCRdb redid the calling of the 5' RACE reads with MiXCR, one entry per CDR3 protein. There are fewer than 2,000,000 distinct CDR3 sequences in the sample; approximately 40% occur only once, and roughly 23% lies in the top ten. The specimen was blood. These receptors all come from a human donor in good health.

CDR3 bases: TGTGCCATCAGGGGAGGTAGCGCGACGTACTACGAGCAGTACTTC. This encodes CAIRGGSATYYEQYF. J is TRBJ2-7 and V is TRBV10-3; tentative D call: TRBD2 (6 bases). The CDR3 totals 15 residues. V was cut by 6 bases and J by 3 bases, with 18 bases left in between. Per germline, CDR1 ENHRY and CDR2 SYGVKD.

In this sample, this clonotype turned up a few times. This sequence joins TRBV12-3 or TRBV12-4 and TRBJ1-1; unclear D gene. The CDR3 runs 13 residues. The V gene lost 6 bases and the J gene lost 3 bases, with 11 bases spanning the gap. This chain's CDR3 is CASRIKGHTEAFF. DNA of the CDR3: TGTGCCAGCAGGATTAAAGGGCACACTGAAGCTTTCTTT.

This clonotype was counted between two and nine times. The chain's CDR3 is CASSLSRDRGLKNIQYF. The CDR3 DNA follows: TGTGCCAGCAGCTTATCCCGGGACAGGGGACTCAAAAACATTCAGTACTTC. The rearrangement uses TRBV5-5 and TRBJ2-4; 10 bases are a match to TRBD1. Germline-derived CDR1 and CDR2 are SGHKS and YYEKEE (reference sequence). The junction had 8 bases not matched to a gene; V was cut back by 2 bases and J by 3 bases. This CDR3 is 17 amino acids long. Combining the CDR3 with reference TRBV5-5 and TRBJ2-4 gives the whole variable domain DAGVTQSPTHLIKTRGQQVTLRCSPISGHKSVSWYQQVLGQGPQFIFQYYEKEERGRGNFPDRFSARQFPNYSSELNVNALLLGDSALYLCASSLSRDRGLKNIQYFGAGTRLSVL.

The chain joins TRBV29-1 to TRBJ2-3; D is unresolved. The CDR3 is 13 residues long. Trimming pared 8 bases from V and 1 base from J, leaving 13 bases between. CDR1 is SQVTM, CDR2 ANQGSEA, per germline. The CDR3 is CSFWADRTDTQYF. The DNA of the CDR3 is TGCAGCTTCTGGGCGGACCGCACAGATACGCAGTATTTT.

J is TRBJ2-7 and V is TRBV7-9, with TRBD1 matching over 9 bases. Trimming at V came to 5 bases and at J to 1 base, leaving 12 bases not matched to a gene. Germline CDR1 SEHNR, CDR2 FQNEAQ (reference sequence). CDR3 length: 17 residues. As DNA, the CDR3 is TGTGCCAGCAGCGCTGAATCCTGGGGACAGGGTTCCTACGAGCAGTACTTC. It specifies CASSAESWGQGSYEQYF.

The J gene is TRBJ2-7, the V gene TRBV7-2, with 9 bases aligning to TRBD2. J was trimmed by 2 bases and V by 4 bases; bases with no gene match: 3. This CDR3 has 14 amino acids. Germline CDR1 and CDR2: SGHTA and FQGNSA. The CDR3 DNA reads TGTGCCAGCAGCTATCGGACTAGCGCCTACGAGCAGTACTTC. This codes for CASSYRTSAYEQYF.

This sequence joins TRBV15 and TRBJ2-7; no clear D. Trimming took 0 bases from V and 3 from J, leaving 6 bases between them. This CDR3 has 13 amino acids. The germline CDR1 and CDR2 sequences are LNHNV and YYDKDF (reference sequence). The CDR3 spells CATSRETDYEQYF. The CDR3 region has the DNA TGTGCCACCAGCAGAGAAACCGACTACGAGCAGTACTTC. The full variable domain, its missing parts supplied by reference TRBV15 and TRBJ2-7, is DAMVIQNPRYQVTQFGKPVTLSCSQTLNHNVMYWYQQKSSQAPKLLFHYYDKDFNNEADTPDNFQSRRPNTSFCFLDIRSPGLGDTAMYLCATSRETDYEQYFGPGTRLTVT.

This clonotype appeared a few times. The J gene is TRBJ2-1, the V gene TRBV7-8; 7 bases match TRBD1. The CDR3 covers 15 residues. In germline, CDR1 is SGHVS, CDR2 FQNEAQ. Germline trimming cut 1 base from V and 9 bases from J; bases unmatched to any gene: 9. CDR3 nucleotides: TGTGCCAGCAGCTTAGGGGCCAGGGGGATGATTGAGCAGTTCTTC. This gives the protein CASSLGARGMIEQFF.

The rearrangement uses TRBV7-2 and TRBJ2-1, with a tentative D call TRBD2 (6 bases). Per the germline V gene, CDR1 is SGHTA and CDR2 is FQGNSA. CDR3 length equals 16 residues. The V end lost 1 base, the J end lost 4 bases, and 14 bases lay between the germline ends. The CDR3 sequence is CASSLDYGGMYNEQFF. The CDR3 nucleotides are TGTGCCAGCAGCTTAGATTACGGGGGTATGTACAATGAGCAGTTCTTC.

The V gene is TRBV5-1, the J gene TRBJ2-3, with 8 positions matching TRBD2. J lost 5 bases, V lost 4 bases, and 9 bases had no gene match. The CDR3 is made up of 15 amino acids. The V gene's germline CDR1 is SGHRS and CDR2 YFSETQ. CDR3 residues: CASSPERGGVDTQYF. CDR3 in DNA: TGCGCCAGCAGCCCCGAACGGGGGGGCGTAGATACGCAGTATTTT.

This chain uses TRBV12-3 or TRBV12-4 with TRBJ2-3; a possible D gene is TRBD2 (6 bases). The CDR3 has 14 residues. V gave up 2 bases and J gave up 3 bases, with 9 bases separating them. CDR3 nucleotides: TGTGCCAGCAGTTTATGGGGGGAGACAGATACGCAGTATTTT. This encodes CASSLWGETDTQYF.

J is TRBJ1-1 and V is TRBV9; weak D call: TRBD1 (6 bases). This CDR3 comprises 15 residues. The germline V and J ends were trimmed by 0 bases and 2 bases, with 11 bases remaining between them. Germline CDR1 reads SGDLS; CDR2 reads YYNGEE. DNA for the CDR3: TGTGCCAGCAGCGTAGGGGGACACTCTAACACTGAAGCTTTCTTT. This sequence encodes CASSVGGHSNTEAFF.

The chain links TRBV5-1 to TRBJ2-3; D perhaps matches TRBD1 (5 bases). Trimming stripped 0 bases from V and 0 bases from J, with 11 bases between. Germline CDR1 reads SGHRS; CDR2 reads YFSETQ. The CDR3 runs 16 residues. CDR3 amino acids: CASSLVDSGSTDTQYF. The CDR3 DNA sequence: TGCGCCAGCAGCTTGGTTGACAGTGGAAGCACAGATACGCAGTATTTT.

Note on this clonotype: One end of the junction is discordant with germline, which a read error may explain. V gene TRBV20-1 combines with J gene TRBJ1-1; possibly TRBD1 for D (6 bases). The germline CDR1 and CDR2 sequences are DFQATT and SNEGSKA (reference sequence). The CDR3 covers 12 residues. The CDR3 sequence is CSASQWDTEAFF. DNA of the CDR3: TGCAGTGCTTCTCAGTGGGACACAGAAGCTTTCTTT.

This chain uses TRBV12-3 or TRBV12-4 with TRBJ1-5; D is possibly TRBD1 (5 bases). The CDR3 sequence is 15 residues long. V dropped 10 bases and J dropped 3 bases, with 19 bases sitting between them. This CDR3 reads CANSAGTSFNQPQHF. The CDR3 DNA reads as TGTGCCAACAGCGCCGGGACGTCTTTCAATCAGCCCCAGCATTTT.

The chain uses TRBV2 and TRBJ2-7; D is possibly TRBD1 (5 bases). Gene TRBJ2-1 matches the end of the DNA better, so the J call may be wrong. CDR1 and CDR2 from the germline V gene are SNHLY and FYNNEI. The length of the CDR3 is 14 residues. The CDR3 loop is CASRQGYSPNEQFF. The CDR3 nucleotides read TGTGCCAGCAGGCAGGGATATTCTCCTAATGAGCAGTTCTTC.

This clonotype showed up just once. The chain uses TRBV29-1 and TRBJ1-6; D may be TRBD1 (5 bases). Trimming left V 7 bases short and J 0 bases short, with 16 bases between. From germline, CDR1 is SQVTM and CDR2 ANQGSEA. This CDR3 region has 16 residues. The CDR3 region is CSARAGPSSYNSPLHF. The CDR3 DNA follows: TGCAGCGCCCGTGCGGGGCCGAGCTCCTATAATTCACCCCTCCACTTT.

The V call is TRBV5-1, the J call TRBJ2-7; tentatively, D is TRBD1 or TRBD2 (5 bases each). Trimming took 4 bases from V and 7 from J, leaving 21 bases between them. Germline lookup yields CDR1 SGHRS and CDR2 YFSETQ. The CDR3 runs to 15 residues. DNA for the CDR3: TGCGCCAGCAGCAGGGGCGACGGATCTACGGGAGAGCAGTACTTC. This gives the protein CASSRGDGSTGEQYF.